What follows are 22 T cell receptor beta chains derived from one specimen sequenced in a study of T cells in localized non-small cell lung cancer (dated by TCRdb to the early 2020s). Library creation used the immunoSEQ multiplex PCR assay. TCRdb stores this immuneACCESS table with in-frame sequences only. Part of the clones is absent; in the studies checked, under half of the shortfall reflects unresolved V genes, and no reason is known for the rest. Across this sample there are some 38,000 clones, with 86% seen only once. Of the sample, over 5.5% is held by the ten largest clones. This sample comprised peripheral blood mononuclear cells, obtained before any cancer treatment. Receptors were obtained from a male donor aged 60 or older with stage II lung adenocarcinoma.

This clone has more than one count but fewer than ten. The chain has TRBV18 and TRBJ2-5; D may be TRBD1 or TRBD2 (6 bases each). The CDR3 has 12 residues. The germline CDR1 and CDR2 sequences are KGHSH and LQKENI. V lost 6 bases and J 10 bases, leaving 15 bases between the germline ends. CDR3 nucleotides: TGTGCCAGCTCGCCATCACAGGGAGGCCAGTACTTC. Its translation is CASSPSQGGQYF.

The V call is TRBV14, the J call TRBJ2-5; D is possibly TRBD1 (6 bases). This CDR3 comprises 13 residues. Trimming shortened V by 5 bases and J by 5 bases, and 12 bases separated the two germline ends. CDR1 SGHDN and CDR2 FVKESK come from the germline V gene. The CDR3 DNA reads TGTGCCAGCAGCGTACAGGGCGCGGAGACCCAGTACTTC. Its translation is CASSVQGAETQYF.

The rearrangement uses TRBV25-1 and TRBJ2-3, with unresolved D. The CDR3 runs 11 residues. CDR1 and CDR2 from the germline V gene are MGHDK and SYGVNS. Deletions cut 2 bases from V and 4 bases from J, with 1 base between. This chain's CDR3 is CASSEADTQYF. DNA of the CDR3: TGTGCCAGCAGTGAAGCAGATACGCAGTATTTT. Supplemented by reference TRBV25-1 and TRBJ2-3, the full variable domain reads EADIYQTPRYLVIGTGKKITLECSQTMGHDKMYWYQQDPGMELHLIHYSYGVNSTEKGDLSSESTVSRIRTEHFPLTLESARPSHTSQYLCASSEADTQYFGPGTRLTVL.

CDR3 DNA sequence: TGTGCCAGCAGCCCCGGACAAGCGACAGATACGCAGTATTTT. Translating gives CASSPGQATDTQYF. V usage is TRBV11-3 and J usage is TRBJ2-3, with D perhaps matching TRBD1 (5 bases). Germline V CDR1 and CDR2: SGHNT, YENEEA. The CDR3 loop spans 14 amino acids. The V and J ends lost 5 bases and 3 bases respectively, with 12 bases between them.

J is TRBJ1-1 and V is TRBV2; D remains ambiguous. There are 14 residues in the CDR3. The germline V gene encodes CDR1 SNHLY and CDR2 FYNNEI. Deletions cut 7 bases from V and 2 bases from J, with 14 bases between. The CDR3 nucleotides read TGTGCCAGCACCACGGACGGACCAAACACTGAAGCTTTCTTT. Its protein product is CASTTDGPNTEAFF.

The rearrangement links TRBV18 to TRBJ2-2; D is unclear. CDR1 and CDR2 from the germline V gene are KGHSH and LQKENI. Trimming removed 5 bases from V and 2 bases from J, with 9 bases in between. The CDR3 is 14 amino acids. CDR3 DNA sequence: TGTGCCAGCTCAAAACAGAAAAACACCGGGGAGCTGTTTTTT. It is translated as CASSKQKNTGELFF.

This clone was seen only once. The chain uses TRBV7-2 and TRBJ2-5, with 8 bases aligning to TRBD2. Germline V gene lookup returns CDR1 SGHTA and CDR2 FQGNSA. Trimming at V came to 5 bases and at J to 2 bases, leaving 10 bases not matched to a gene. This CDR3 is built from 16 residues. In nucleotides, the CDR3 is TGTGCCAGCAGCAACGGCGTTTCGGGAGGGCAAGAGACCCAGTACTTC. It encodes CASSNGVSGGQETQYF.

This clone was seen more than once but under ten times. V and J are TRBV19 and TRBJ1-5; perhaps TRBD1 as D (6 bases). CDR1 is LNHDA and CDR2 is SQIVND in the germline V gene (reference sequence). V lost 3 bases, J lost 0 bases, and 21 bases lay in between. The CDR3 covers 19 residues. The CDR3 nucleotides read TGTGCCAGTAGTATCCCACGGGACATGGTGGCCTATAGCAATCAGCCCCAGCATTTT. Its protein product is CASSIPRDMVAYSNQPQHF.

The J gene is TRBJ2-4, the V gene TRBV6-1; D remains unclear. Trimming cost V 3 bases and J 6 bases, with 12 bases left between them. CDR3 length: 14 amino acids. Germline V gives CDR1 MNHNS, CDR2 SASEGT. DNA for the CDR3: TGTGCCAGCAGTGATGGCCTGGGTCTAAACATTCAGTACTTC. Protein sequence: CASSDGLGLNIQYF.

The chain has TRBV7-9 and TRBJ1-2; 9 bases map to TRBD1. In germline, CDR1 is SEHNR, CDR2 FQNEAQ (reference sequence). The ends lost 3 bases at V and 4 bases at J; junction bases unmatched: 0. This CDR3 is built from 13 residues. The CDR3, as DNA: TGTGCCAGCAGCTTGGGACAGGGCTATGGCTACACCTTC. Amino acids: CASSLGQGYGYTF. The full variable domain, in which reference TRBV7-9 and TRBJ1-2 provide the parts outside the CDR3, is DTGVSQNPRHKITKRGQNVTFRCDPISEHNRLYWYRQTLGQGPEFLTYFQNEAQLEKSRLLSDRFSAERPKGSFSTLEIQRTEQGDSAMYLCASSLGQGYGYTFGSGTRLTVV.

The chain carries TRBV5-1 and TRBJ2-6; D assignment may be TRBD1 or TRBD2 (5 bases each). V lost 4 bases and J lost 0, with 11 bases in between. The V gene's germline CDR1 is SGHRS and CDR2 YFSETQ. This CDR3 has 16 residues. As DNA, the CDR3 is TGCGCCAGCAGCGGTGGGACCCCCTCTGGGGCCAACGTCCTGACTTTC. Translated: CASSGGTPSGANVLTF. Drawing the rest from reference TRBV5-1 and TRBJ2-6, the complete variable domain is KAGVTQTPRYLIKTRGQQVTLSCSPISGHRSVSWYQQTPGQGLQFLFEYFSETQRNKGNFPGRFSGRQFSNSRSEMNVSTLELGDSALYLCASSGGTPSGANVLTFGAGSRLTVL.

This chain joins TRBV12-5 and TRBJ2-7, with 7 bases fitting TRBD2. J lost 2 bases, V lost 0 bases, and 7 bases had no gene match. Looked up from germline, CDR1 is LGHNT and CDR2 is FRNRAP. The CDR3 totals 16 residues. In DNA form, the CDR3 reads TGTGCTAGTGGTTTGGTAGTCGGGCTAGCGGCCTACGAGCAGTACTTC. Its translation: CASGLVVGLAAYEQYF.

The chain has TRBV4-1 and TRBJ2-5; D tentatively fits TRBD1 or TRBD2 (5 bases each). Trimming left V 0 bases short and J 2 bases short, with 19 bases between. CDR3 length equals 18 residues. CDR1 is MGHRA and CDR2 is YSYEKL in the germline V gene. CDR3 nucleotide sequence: TGCGCCAGCAGCCAAGATCCTGTCGGGGACCCAGGGCAAGAGACCCAGTACTTC. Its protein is CASSQDPVGDPGQETQYF.

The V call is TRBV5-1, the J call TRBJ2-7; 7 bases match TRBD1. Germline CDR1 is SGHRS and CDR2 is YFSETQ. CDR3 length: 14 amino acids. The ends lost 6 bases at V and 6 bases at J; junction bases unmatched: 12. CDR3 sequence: CASTRNTGESEQYF. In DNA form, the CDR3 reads TGCGCCAGCACTCGTAATACAGGGGAAAGCGAGCAGTACTTC.

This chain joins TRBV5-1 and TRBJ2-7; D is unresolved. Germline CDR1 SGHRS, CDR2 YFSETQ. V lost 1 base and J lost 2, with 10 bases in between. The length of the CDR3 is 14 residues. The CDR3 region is CASSLSLDAYEQYF. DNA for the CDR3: TGCGCCAGCAGCTTGTCTCTGGACGCCTACGAGCAGTACTTC.

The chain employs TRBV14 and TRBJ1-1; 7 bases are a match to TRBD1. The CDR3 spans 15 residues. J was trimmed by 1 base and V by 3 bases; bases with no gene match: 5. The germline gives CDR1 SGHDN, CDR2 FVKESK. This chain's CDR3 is CASSQQTGRNTEAFF. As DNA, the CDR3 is TGTGCCAGCAGCCAGCAGACAGGGAGGAACACTGAAGCTTTCTTT.

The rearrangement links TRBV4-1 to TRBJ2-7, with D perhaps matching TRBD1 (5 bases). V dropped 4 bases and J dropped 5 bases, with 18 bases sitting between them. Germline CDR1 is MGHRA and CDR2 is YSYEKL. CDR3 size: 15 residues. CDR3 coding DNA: TGCGCCAGCAGCCCGTGGCAGGGAAACGAGGACGAGCAGTACTTC. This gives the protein CASSPWQGNEDEQYF.

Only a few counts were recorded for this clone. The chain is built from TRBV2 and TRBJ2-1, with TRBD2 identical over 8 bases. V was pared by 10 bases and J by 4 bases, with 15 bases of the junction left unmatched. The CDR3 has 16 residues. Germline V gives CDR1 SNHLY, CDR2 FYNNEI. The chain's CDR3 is CATDLGAGGNYNEQFF. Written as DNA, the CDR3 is TGTGCCACCGACCTTGGGGCGGGAGGTAATTACAATGAGCAGTTCTTC. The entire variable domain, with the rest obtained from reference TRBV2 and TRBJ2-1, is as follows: EPEVTQTPSHQVTQMGQEVILRCVPISNHLYFYWYRQILGQKVEFLVSFYNNEISEKSEIFDDQFSVERPDGSNFTLKIRSTKLEDSAMYFCATDLGAGGNYNEQFFGPGTRLTVL.

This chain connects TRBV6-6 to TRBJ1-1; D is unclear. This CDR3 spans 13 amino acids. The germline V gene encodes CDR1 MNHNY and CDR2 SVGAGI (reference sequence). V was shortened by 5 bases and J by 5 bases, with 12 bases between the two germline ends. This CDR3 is CASSARPVTEAFF. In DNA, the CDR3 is TGTGCCAGCAGTGCCCGACCCGTGACTGAAGCTTTCTTT.

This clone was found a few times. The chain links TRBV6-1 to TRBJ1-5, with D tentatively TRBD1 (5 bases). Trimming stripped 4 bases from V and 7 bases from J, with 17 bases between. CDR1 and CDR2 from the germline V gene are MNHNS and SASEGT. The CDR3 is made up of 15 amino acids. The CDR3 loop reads CASSAQGGVGQPQHF. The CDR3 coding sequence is TGTGCCAGCAGTGCCCAGGGTGGTGTCGGGCAGCCCCAGCATTTT.

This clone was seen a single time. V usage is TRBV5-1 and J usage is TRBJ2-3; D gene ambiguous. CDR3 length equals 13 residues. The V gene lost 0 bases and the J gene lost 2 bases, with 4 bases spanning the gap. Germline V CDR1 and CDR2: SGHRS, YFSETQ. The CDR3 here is CASSLGNTDTQYF. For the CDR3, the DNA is TGCGCCAGCAGCTTGGGGAACACAGATACGCAGTATTTT. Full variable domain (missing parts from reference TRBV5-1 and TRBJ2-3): KAGVTQTPRYLIKTRGQQVTLSCSPISGHRSVSWYQQTPGQGLQFLFEYFSETQRNKGNFPGRFSGRQFSNSRSEMNVSTLELGDSALYLCASSLGNTDTQYFGPGTRLTVL.

The chain's CDR3 is CSVTPTGTEAFF. CDR3 bases: TGCAGCGTGACCCCCACGGGCACTGAAGCTTTCTTT. The chain employs TRBV29-1 and TRBJ1-1; D call uncertain. This CDR3 has 12 residues. Germline loops: CDR1 SQVTM, CDR2 ANQGSEA. V gave up 6 bases and J gave up 4 bases, with 12 bases separating them.